Below, 18 T cell receptor beta chains from the same sample are listed, as sequenced in a study of brain T cells in children with intractable seizures. Described time point: blood from clinic visit 5 months post-surgery; TSC patient then seizure free. Assay used: immunoSEQ multiplex PCR; TCRdb lists only in-frame clones, some missing. In the table there are 300,000 to 400,000 clones, over 85% of which are singletons. Sample: peripheral blood, taken 4 to 5 months after surgery. These receptors all come from a boy in the first two years of life with tuberous sclerosis and intractable seizures.

The rearrangement uses TRBV13 and TRBJ1-2, with D possibly TRBD1 on 5 matching bases. Trimming removed 3 bases from V and 5 bases from J, with 19 bases in between. CDR1 PRHDT and CDR2 FYEKMQ come from the germline V gene (reference sequence). This CDR3 region has 16 residues. The CDR3 nucleotides read TGTGCCAGCAGCTTCGACGGGGCGGGATCGTCTTATGGCTACACCTTC. Protein: CASSFDGAGSSYGYTF.

The rearrangement joins TRBV9 to TRBJ1-2, with a possible D match to TRBD1 (6 bases). The CDR3 runs to 15 residues. V was pared by 0 bases and J by 1 base, with 10 bases between. Germline CDR1 and CDR2: SGDLS and YYNGEE. CDR3 nucleotide sequence: TGTGCCAGCAGCGTAGTACCGGACAGTAACTATGGCTACACCTTC. It translates to CASSVVPDSNYGYTF.

This sequence joins TRBV6-5 and TRBJ1-1; D may be TRBD1 (6 bases). The CDR3 sequence is 16 residues long. Germline lookup yields CDR1 MNHEY and CDR2 SVGAGI. Trimming took off 3 bases at V and 1 base at J, with 15 bases between the two ends. CDR3 in DNA: TGTGCCAGCAGTTATGGCATGAGGGGGGGGAACACTGAAGCTTTCTTT. Its translation: CASSYGMRGGNTEAFF.

V and J are TRBV5-1 and TRBJ2-3, with 8 positions matching TRBD1. From germline, CDR1 is SGHRS and CDR2 YFSETQ. The junction had 3 bases not matched to a gene; V was cut back by 5 bases and J by 4 bases. CDR3 length equals 13 residues. This CDR3 is CASRETGADTQYF. CDR3 bases: TGCGCCAGCAGAGAGACAGGGGCAGATACGCAGTATTTT.

The chain links TRBV11-3 to TRBJ2-1; D might be TRBD1 (6 bases). Germline CDR1 SGHNT, CDR2 YENEEA. CDR3 size: 17 residues. Trimming removed 5 bases at V and 0 bases at J, with 17 bases between. CDR3 loop: CASSQGQRLSSYNEQFF. CDR3 DNA sequence: TGTGCCAGCAGCCAAGGACAGCGACTAAGCTCCTACAATGAGCAGTTCTTC.

The chain has TRBV9 and TRBJ2-3; 9 nucleotides match TRBD2. V lost 4 bases and J lost 5; bases outside the gene matches: 11. This CDR3 spans 16 amino acids. Germline V gives CDR1 SGDLS, CDR2 YYNGEE. CDR3 nucleotide sequence: TGTGCCAGCAGCACCCCCAGCGGGAGGTACGGAGATACGCAGTATTTT. The encoded protein is CASSTPSGRYGDTQYF.

The V call is TRBV19, the J call TRBJ2-3, with 7 bases aligning to TRBD2. Germline values: CDR1 LNHDA, CDR2 SQIVND (reference sequence). The CDR3 covers 14 residues. Trimming took 10 bases from V and 8 from J; bases not matched to a gene: 15. DNA for the CDR3: TGTGCCACCAACGGGGAGGGCCGCCGGGGTACGCAGTATTTT. Encoded protein: CATNGEGRRGTQYF. The full variable domain, completed using reference TRBV19 and TRBJ2-3, is DGGITQSPKYLFRKEGQNVTLSCEQNLNHDAMYWYRQDPGQGLRLIYYSQIVNDFQKGDIAEGYSVSREKKESFPLTVTSAQKNPTAFYLCATNGEGRRGTQYFGPGTRLTVL.

This clone appeared a single time. This sequence joins TRBV7-2 and TRBJ2-7; D might be TRBD1 (5 bases). The CDR3 is made up of 13 amino acids. Trimming left V 3 bases short and J 7 bases short, with 13 bases between. Per germline, CDR1 SGHTA and CDR2 FQGNSA. CDR3 DNA sequence: TGTGCCAGCAGCTTTAGAGTCCCAGGGGAGCAGTACTTC. Protein: CASSFRVPGEQYF.

The J gene is TRBJ2-5, the V gene TRBV5-1; D is unresolved. Germline values: CDR1 SGHRS, CDR2 YFSETQ. The CDR3 has 13 residues. The CDR3 loop reads CAESLPGSGTQYF. For the CDR3, the DNA is TGCGCAGAAAGCCTACCGGGTTCAGGGACCCAGTACTTC.

This chain joins TRBV2 and TRBJ2-3; 9 bases match TRBD1. The J segment lost 4 bases and the V segment lost 8 bases, leaving 10 bases of the junction unmatched. CDR1 and CDR2 from the germline V gene are SNHLY and FYNNEI. This CDR3 has 15 residues. This CDR3 is CASPEGQGSSDTQYF. CDR3 DNA: TGTGCCAGCCCAGAAGGACAGGGGTCCTCAGATACGCAGTATTTT.

J is TRBJ2-3 and V is TRBV10-1; D is perhaps TRBD2 (6 bases). There are 15 residues in the CDR3. Germline CDR1 WNHNN, CDR2 SYGVQD (reference sequence). The V and J ends lost 7 bases and 0 bases respectively, with 14 bases between them. In nucleotides, the CDR3 is TGCGCCAGCACCCCAGGCGCGGGGAGCACAGATACGCAGTATTTT. This translates into CASTPGAGSTDTQYF.

The chain links TRBV3-1 (or the pseudogene TRBV3-2) to TRBJ2-5; D ambiguous. Germline assignment: CDR1 LGHDT and CDR2 YNNKEL (reference sequence). The CDR3 runs to 15 residues. Trimming removed 5 bases at V and 3 bases at J, with 16 bases between. The CDR3 DNA sequence: TGTGCCAGCAGCACTCTTTCGGCTCTCAAAGAGACCCAGTACTTC. As protein: CASSTLSALKETQYF.

Note on this clone: Other DNA sequences from this sample encode an identical CDR3 as well. V usage is TRBV9 and J usage is TRBJ2-3, with TRBD1 matching 9 bases. Germline loops: CDR1 SGDLS, CDR2 YYNGEE. V was pared by 0 bases and J by 1 base, with 0 bases of the junction left unmatched. CDR3 size: 15 residues. The CDR3 DNA sequence: TGTGCCAGCAGCGTAGGGACAGGGGGCACAGATACGCAGTATTTT. Translation gives CASSVGTGGTDTQYF.

This clone was observed once. The gene calls are TRBV7-9 and TRBJ1-4, with 8 nucleotides matching TRBD1. The germline V gene has CDR1 SEHNR and CDR2 FQNEAQ (reference sequence). The CDR3 is 13 residues long. Trimming at V came to 5 bases and at J to 10 bases, leaving 6 bases not matched to a gene. The CDR3 region has the DNA TGTGCCAGCAGCCGGACAGGGAAGGTAAAACTGTTTTTT. Translated, it gives CASSRTGKVKLFF.

The CDR3 spells CASSLTSGVYNEQFF. CDR3 coding DNA: TGTGCCAGCAGCTTAACGAGCGGAGTCTACAATGAGCAGTTCTTC. The genes are TRBV7-3 and TRBJ2-1; TRBD2 is a possible D gene (5 bases). The V and J ends lost 0 bases and 3 bases respectively, with 9 bases between them. CDR3 length: 15 residues. Per germline, CDR1 SGHTA and CDR2 FQGTGA.

J is TRBJ1-2 and V is TRBV9, with D unclear. The germline CDR1 and CDR2 sequences are SGDLS and YYNGEE. Trimming shortened V by 0 bases and J by 4 bases, and 10 bases separated the two germline ends. This CDR3 contains 14 residues. The CDR3 region is CASSVGGGFYGYTF. CDR3 coding DNA: TGTGCCAGCAGCGTAGGTGGCGGCTTCTATGGCTACACCTTC.

The chain is built from TRBV30 and TRBJ2-7; 7 bases are shared with TRBD2. The CDR3 is 13 amino acids. CDR1 and CDR2 (germline): GTSNPN, SVGIG (reference sequence). V gave up 0 bases and J gave up 5 bases; unmatched junction bases: 4. CDR3 amino acids: CAWSVAGVDEQYF. CDR3 bases: TGTGCCTGGAGTGTGGCGGGGGTCGACGAGCAGTACTTC.

This clone was observed once. The V call is TRBV29-1, the J call TRBJ1-2; TRBD1 matches 7 bases. Trimming took 2 bases from V and 8 from J; bases not matched to a gene: 11. The V gene's germline CDR1 is SQVTM and CDR2 ANQGSEA. The CDR3 is 14 residues long. This CDR3 is CSVELGTEVYGYTF. The CDR3 DNA is TGCAGCGTTGAATTGGGGACAGAAGTATACGGCTACACCTTC.